These 22 T cell receptor beta chains were sequenced from one sample in a study of cytomegalovirus exposure and HLA in healthy donors. This table comes from immunoSEQ multiplex PCR, and its TCRdb copy is limited to in-frame clones, with some not included. The table lists 150,000 to 200,000 clones, about 83% of them singletons. The source material was PBMCs. These receptors all come from a woman under 30 in good health and CMV-seronegative.

V and J are TRBV5-1 and TRBJ2-1; possibly TRBD1 for D (5 bases). The CDR3 covers 15 residues. V shed 3 bases and J shed 10 bases, with 20 bases lying between them. Per germline, CDR1 SGHRS and CDR2 YFSETQ. The CDR3 DNA follows: TGCGCCAGCAGCTCCGAATCCTTGACAGACTTCGAGCAGTTCTTC. It codes for CASSSESLTDFEQFF.

The rearrangement links TRBV5-6 to TRBJ1-2; D not certain. Between the trimmed V and J ends, which lost 2 bases and 8 bases, there was a span of 13 bases. Germline-derived CDR1 and CDR2 are SGHDT and YYEEEE. The CDR3 extends over 13 amino acids. The CDR3 protein is CASSFGEGRGYTF. Written as DNA, the CDR3 is TGTGCCAGCAGCTTCGGCGAGGGCCGCGGCTACACCTTC. Full variable domain (rest looked up from reference TRBV5-6 and TRBJ1-2): DAGVTQSPTHLIKTRGQQVTLRCSPKSGHDTVSWYQQALGQGPQFIFQYYEEEERQRGNFPDRFSGHQFPNYSSELNVNALLLGDSALYLCASSFGEGRGYTFGSGTRLTVV.

The V call is TRBV7-9, the J call TRBJ1-5; TRBD1 is a possible D gene (5 bases). The CDR3 length is 15 residues. Per germline, CDR1 SEHNR and CDR2 FQNEAQ (reference sequence). Trimming removed 5 bases from V and 2 bases from J, with 13 bases in between. The CDR3 loop is CASSQSGSRNQPQHF. CDR3 coding DNA: TGTGCCAGCAGCCAATCAGGGTCGCGCAATCAGCCCCAGCATTTT.

This chain links TRBV27 with TRBJ2-7; 10 bases fit TRBD2. The CDR3 sequence is 18 residues long. J gave up 2 bases and V 5 bases, and 15 bases lay outside the gene matches. The germline CDR1 and CDR2 sequences are MNHEY and SMNVEV (reference sequence). CDR3: CASSPRGGRLAGAYEQYF. As DNA, the CDR3 is TGTGCCAGCAGTCCTCGGGGAGGTCGGCTAGCGGGAGCCTACGAGCAGTACTTC.

The sample holds one count of this clone. The chain couples TRBV5-8 to TRBJ1-2; D ambiguous. This CDR3 is 15 amino acids long. Trimming left V 2 bases short and J 0 bases short, with 11 bases between. Germline lookup yields CDR1 SGHTS and CDR2 YDEGEE. In nucleotides, the CDR3 is TGTGCCAGCAGCTTTCTCGCCGGTGCTAACTATGGCTACACCTTC. Residues: CASSFLAGANYGYTF.

This clone occurred once. The chain couples TRBV7-3 to TRBJ2-1; a possible D gene is TRBD1 (6 bases). CDR1 and CDR2 from the germline V gene are SGHTA and FQGTGA. V lost 3 bases, J lost 0 bases, and 9 bases lay in between. The CDR3 runs to 15 residues. CDR3 protein: CASSLGASSYNEQFF. The CDR3 DNA reads as TGTGCCAGCAGCTTGGGGGCAAGCTCCTACAATGAGCAGTTCTTC.

This clone came up a few times. This chain links TRBV7-2 with TRBJ2-7, with 7 bases identical to TRBD1. There are 14 residues in the CDR3. V was clipped by 3 bases and J by 4 bases; unmatched bases: 6. Germline V lookup: CDR1 SGHTA, CDR2 FQGNSA. The CDR3 coding sequence is TGTGCCAGCAGCTTGTACAGGGGCGAATACGAGCAGTACTTC. It is translated as CASSLYRGEYEQYF.

V is TRBV19 and J is TRBJ1-5, with 7 bases matching TRBD1. In germline, CDR1 is LNHDA, CDR2 SQIVND (reference sequence). V was clipped by 6 bases and J by 0 bases; unmatched bases: 2. CDR3 length: 14 residues. The CDR3 loop is CASRGGNSNQPQHF. In DNA form, the CDR3 reads TGTGCCAGTAGAGGGGGCAATAGCAATCAGCCCCAGCATTTT.

Here the CDR3 reads CASSIGDRDGGEQYF. In DNA, the CDR3 is TGTGCCAGTAGTATAGGGGACAGGGATGGCGGGGAGCAGTACTTC. The J gene is TRBJ2-7, the V gene TRBV19, with 9 bases matching TRBD1. The CDR3 has 15 residues. With V trimmed by 1 base and J by 7 bases, 8 bases remained unmatched. CDR1 LNHDA and CDR2 SQIVND come from the germline V gene (reference sequence).

The rearrangement joins TRBV5-6 to TRBJ2-2; 9 bases fit TRBD1. The CDR3 length is 16 residues. Germline values: CDR1 SGHDT, CDR2 YYEEEE. V shed 4 bases, J shed 4 bases, and the junction held 8 bases outside the gene matches. CDR3 DNA sequence: TGTGCCAGCAGCCCCGGGACAGGGTCGTTCACCGGGGAGCTGTTTTTT. Translating gives CASSPGTGSFTGELFF. Full variable domain (rest looked up from reference TRBV5-6 and TRBJ2-2): DAGVTQSPTHLIKTRGQQVTLRCSPKSGHDTVSWYQQALGQGPQFIFQYYEEEERQRGNFPDRFSGHQFPNYSSELNVNALLLGDSALYLCASSPGTGSFTGELFFGEGSRLTVL.

The chain recombines TRBV30 with TRBJ2-7; maybe TRBD1 (6 bases). Trimming took 3 bases from V and 4 from J, leaving 13 bases between them. CDR1 GTSNPN and CDR2 SVGIG come from the germline V gene (reference sequence). This CDR3 comprises 13 residues. The CDR3 nucleotides read TGTGCCTGGAGCCAGGGACAATCATACGAGCAGTACTTC. It codes for CAWSQGQSYEQYF.

The V call is TRBV15, the J call TRBJ2-3, with D perhaps matching TRBD2 (5 bases). Trimming took 2 bases from V and 0 from J, leaving 15 bases between them. Germline lookup yields CDR1 LNHNV and CDR2 YYDKDF (reference sequence). The CDR3 is made up of 17 amino acids. The CDR3 region is CATSRFLEGGSTDTQYF. In DNA, the CDR3 is TGTGCCACCAGCAGATTTCTCGAGGGCGGTAGCACAGATACGCAGTATTTT.

The chain combines TRBV6-1 with TRBJ2-7; 8 nucleotides line up with TRBD1. V lost 0 bases to trimming and J lost 1 base; unmatched junction nucleotides: 8. Per the germline V gene, CDR1 is MNHNS and CDR2 is SASEGT. CDR3 size: 17 residues. CDR3 DNA: TGTGCCAGCAGTGAAGCCCTCACGACAGGGGTTTCCTACGAGCAGTACTTC. Translated: CASSEALTTGVSYEQYF.

V and J are TRBV14 and TRBJ2-7; D may be TRBD2 (5 bases). The CDR3 length is 17 residues. V was shortened by 0 bases and J by 5 bases, with 20 bases between the two germline ends. Per germline, CDR1 SGHDN and CDR2 FVKESK. The CDR3 is CASSQEGWFEGSHEQYF. The CDR3 DNA reads TGTGCCAGCAGCCAAGAAGGTTGGTTCGAGGGTTCCCACGAGCAGTACTTC.

This clone has just one count. A much more abundant neighbour one base away suggests this may be a read error. This chain links TRBV2 with TRBJ2-3; the match to TRBD2 covers 11 bases. The CDR3 has 16 amino acids. Per the germline V gene, CDR1 is SNHLY and CDR2 is FYNNEI. The ends lost 0 bases at V and 3 bases at J; junction bases unmatched: 2. In nucleotides, the CDR3 is TGTGCCAGCAGTGAAGCTAGCGGGGGGGGGACAGATACGCAGTATTTT. Translating it yields CASSEASGGGTDTQYF.

This chain links TRBV19 with TRBJ1-2, with unresolved D. V lost 3 bases and J 4 bases, leaving 9 bases between the germline ends. Germline V gene sequence: CDR1 LNHDA, CDR2 SQIVND (reference sequence). This CDR3 has 13 amino acids. CDR3 sequence: CASSISGSYGYTF. The CDR3 region has the DNA TGTGCCAGTAGTATCTCGGGGAGCTATGGCTACACCTTC.

This clone appeared once. V gene TRBV11-2 combines with J gene TRBJ1-5, with TRBD1 matching 7 bases. The CDR3 sequence is 18 residues long. Germline assignment: CDR1 SGHAT and CDR2 FQNNGV. Trimming removed 5 bases from V and 2 bases from J; junction bases left unmatched: 15. For the CDR3, the DNA is TGTGCCAGCAGCCAGACAGGGTTAGGGTTTGAGGGCAATCAGCCCCAGCATTTT. Translated, it gives CASSQTGLGFEGNQPQHF.

The gene calls are TRBV19 and TRBJ1-5, with D uncertain. V lost 3 bases and J 9 bases, leaving 24 bases between the germline ends. From germline, CDR1 is LNHDA and CDR2 SQIVND (reference sequence). The CDR3 runs to 17 residues. CDR3 nucleotides: TGTGCCAGTAGTATTGACGGGGTTGGAGGGAGCTGGAGGCCCCAGCATTTT. Protein sequence: CASSIDGVGGSWRPQHF.

V gene TRBV19 combines with J gene TRBJ1-5; D unclear. Trimming pared 3 bases from V and 5 bases from J, leaving 8 bases between. Germline V CDR1 and CDR2: LNHDA, SQIVND (reference sequence). The CDR3 spans 13 residues. The CDR3 DNA follows: TGTGCCAGTAGTATGTTGTCTGATCAGCCCCAGCATTTT. Protein sequence: CASSMLSDQPQHF. Combining the CDR3 with reference TRBV19 and TRBJ1-5 gives the whole variable domain DGGITQSPKYLFRKEGQNVTLSCEQNLNHDAMYWYRQDPGQGLRLIYYSQIVNDFQKGDIAEGYSVSREKKESFPLTVTSAQKNPTAFYLCASSMLSDQPQHFGDGTRLSIL.

This clone was picked up a small number of times. This chain links TRBV9 with TRBJ1-1, with a tentative D call TRBD1 (5 bases). V gave up 0 bases and J gave up 1 base, with 7 bases separating them. The CDR3 is 14 amino acids. Germline CDR1 is SGDLS and CDR2 is YYNGEE. CDR3 residues: CASSVDQGNTEAFF. DNA of the CDR3: TGTGCCAGCAGCGTAGATCAGGGGAACACTGAAGCTTTCTTT. The entire variable domain, with the rest obtained from reference TRBV9 and TRBJ1-1, is as follows: DSGVTQTPKHLITATGQRVTLRCSPRSGDLSVYWYQQSLDQGLQFLIQYYNGEERAKGNILERFSAQQFPDLHSELNLSSLELGDSALYFCASSVDQGNTEAFFGQGTRLTVV.

This chain links TRBV6-1 with TRBJ2-1; 13 positions agree with TRBD2. Trimming removed 3 bases from V and 5 bases from J; junction bases left unmatched: 10. Germline V gene data show CDR1 as MNHNS and CDR2 as SASEGT. This CDR3 region has 18 residues. This chain's CDR3 is CASSEHRTSGGPHNEQFF. Here the CDR3 DNA reads TGTGCCAGCAGTGAGCACCGGACTAGCGGGGGCCCACACAATGAGCAGTTCTTC.

The chain carries TRBV5-4 and TRBJ2-1, with D possibly being TRBD2 (6 bases). V was cut by 0 bases and J by 4 bases, with 14 bases left in between. Per the germline V gene, CDR1 is SGHNT and CDR2 is YYREEE (reference sequence). There are 16 residues in the CDR3. CDR3 protein: CASSLARDLPYNEQFF. DNA for the CDR3: TGTGCCAGCAGCTTGGCACGGGACTTGCCTTACAATGAGCAGTTCTTC.